The 16 T cell receptor beta chains below all came from one sample that was sequenced in a study of blood T cell repertoires in COVID-19. Using immunoSEQ multiplex PCR, the repertoire was profiled, and TCRdb retains in-frame clones only, with some absent. The data show about 170,000 clones, 84% seen once. The sample consisted of peripheral blood. The receptors were gathered from a man aged 18 to 35 with active or convalescent COVID-19.

The chain uses TRBV7-2 and TRBJ1-4; TRBD1 agrees at 7 bases. The V gene end was trimmed by 0 bases and the J gene end by 5 bases; junction bases not matched to a gene: 3. The length of the CDR3 is 15 residues. Per germline, CDR1 SGHTA and CDR2 FQGNSA. The chain's CDR3 is CASSLAGQSNEKLFF. The DNA for the CDR3 is TGTGCCAGCAGCTTAGCGGGACAGTCGAATGAAAAACTGTTTTTT.

This clone has only a few counts. J is TRBJ2-3 and V is TRBV7-2; TRBD2 is a possible D gene (6 bases). The CDR3 loop spans 17 amino acids. Per the germline V gene, CDR1 is SGHTA and CDR2 is FQGNSA. Between the trimmed V and J ends, which lost 3 bases and 0 bases, there was a span of 16 bases. CDR3 DNA sequence: TGTGCCAGCAGCTTGGATTACGGGAGCGCGAGCACAGATACGCAGTATTTT. The encoded protein is CASSLDYGSASTDTQYF.

V and J are TRBV7-6 and TRBJ2-7, with D possibly TRBD1 on 5 matching bases. The germline V and J ends were trimmed by 1 base and 2 bases, with 9 bases remaining between them. CDR1 is SGHVS and CDR2 is FNYEAQ in the germline V gene. The CDR3 has 14 residues. CDR3 nucleotides: TGTGCCAGCAGCTTAGGGACGGACACCTACGAGCAGTACTTC. This codes for CASSLGTDTYEQYF.

This chain connects TRBV18 to TRBJ2-3, with D possibly TRBD2 on 5 matching bases. Germline V gene data show CDR1 as KGHSH and CDR2 as LQKENI. This CDR3 contains 13 residues. V shed 6 bases and J shed 4 bases, with 11 bases lying between them. The CDR3 nucleotides read TGTGCCAGCTCCCCTAGCCGGGCAGATACGCAGTATTTT. Translation gives CASSPSRADTQYF. Based on the CDR3 plus reference TRBV18 and TRBJ2-3, the full variable domain is NAGVMQNPRHLVRRRGQEARLRCSPMKGHSHVYWYRQLPEEGLKFMVYLQKENIIDESGMPKERFSAEFPKEGPSILRIQQVVRGDSAAYFCASSPSRADTQYFGPGTRLTVL.

This rearrangement joins TRBV25-1 to TRBJ1-2, with D perhaps matching TRBD1 (6 bases). CDR3 length: 15 amino acids. CDR1 MGHDK and CDR2 SYGVNS come from the germline V gene. V shed 3 bases and J shed 0 bases, with 11 bases lying between them. CDR3 bases: TGTGCCAGCAGTGATTCTAGGACAGCTAACTATGGCTACACCTTC. The encoded protein is CASSDSRTANYGYTF.

V gene TRBV5-5 combines with J gene TRBJ2-3; D might be TRBD1 (5 bases). The CDR3 sequence is 14 residues long. Per the germline V gene, CDR1 is SGHKS and CDR2 is YYEKEE (reference sequence). With 5 bases removed from V and 4 bases from J, the gap between germline ends came to 14 bases. CDR3 sequence: CASRWQGFADTQYF. CDR3 sequence (DNA): TGTGCCAGCAGATGGCAGGGTTTTGCAGATACGCAGTATTTT. The full variable domain, in which reference TRBV5-5 and TRBJ2-3 provide the parts outside the CDR3, is DAGVTQSPTHLIKTRGQQVTLRCSPISGHKSVSWYQQVLGQGPQFIFQYYEKEERGRGNFPDRFSARQFPNYSSELNVNALLLGDSALYLCASRWQGFADTQYFGPGTRLTVL.

The rearrangement links TRBV5-5 to TRBJ2-7; no clear D. This CDR3 is built from 15 residues. V was trimmed by 1 base and J by 3 bases, leaving 14 bases between them. CDR1 SGHKS and CDR2 YYEKEE come from the germline V gene (reference sequence). The CDR3, as DNA: TGTGCCAGCAGCTTGTTGTACGGGTCTGTCTACGAGCAGTACTTC. It specifies CASSLLYGSVYEQYF.

Here the CDR3 reads CASTQTGVEAFF. The CDR3 DNA follows: TGTGCCAGCACCCAGACAGGGGTTGAAGCTTTCTTT. The chain carries TRBV6-5 and TRBJ1-1; TRBD1 matches 8 bases. Germline CDR1 and CDR2: MNHEY and SVGAGI. J gave up 7 bases and V 7 bases, and 5 bases lay outside the gene matches. The CDR3 has 12 amino acids.

This sequence joins TRBV4-2 and TRBJ1-1, with D tentatively TRBD1 (6 bases). Germline V CDR1 and CDR2: LGHNA, YNFKEQ. V lost 0 bases, J lost 4 bases, and 9 bases lay in between. The length of the CDR3 is 14 residues. The CDR3 DNA is TGTGCCAGCAGCCAAGAACAGGGATCCACTGAAGCTTTCTTT. Its protein product is CASSQEQGSTEAFF.

The V call is TRBV13, the J call TRBJ2-7; the D gene is possibly TRBD1 (6 bases). The germline gives CDR1 PRHDT, CDR2 FYEKMQ (reference sequence). The V and J ends lost 4 bases and 9 bases respectively, with 22 bases between them. The CDR3 consists of 15 residues. This chain's CDR3 is CASSSWTDSATGQYF. The CDR3, as DNA: TGTGCCAGCAGCTCGTGGACAGACTCCGCAACGGGGCAGTACTTC.

V is TRBV6-5 and J is TRBJ2-7, with TRBD2 as a possible D gene (6 bases). CDR1 is MNHEY and CDR2 is SVGAGI in the germline V gene. The CDR3 is 14 amino acids. The V end was cut by 4 bases, the J end by 1 base, with 11 bases between. DNA for the CDR3: TGTGCCAGCAGTTTGGGGGGTCCATCCTACGAGCAGTACTTC. Translated: CASSLGGPSYEQYF.

This chain joins TRBV6-5 and TRBJ1-1; D remains ambiguous. V dropped 0 bases and J dropped 0 bases, with 8 bases sitting between them. This CDR3 spans 15 amino acids. Germline values: CDR1 MNHEY, CDR2 SVGAGI. For the CDR3, the DNA is TGTGCCAGCAGTTACTCGTCGTCTATGAACACTGAAGCTTTCTTT. Encoded protein: CASSYSSSMNTEAFF.

The gene calls are TRBV6-5 and TRBJ1-3, with D uncertain. This CDR3 spans 15 amino acids. CDR1 is MNHEY, CDR2 SVGAGI, per germline. The V end lost 3 bases, the J end lost 0 bases, and 9 bases lay between the germline ends. The CDR3 loop reads CASSYKQSSGNTIYF. The CDR3 DNA is TGTGCCAGCAGTTATAAGCAAAGCTCTGGAAACACCATATATTTT.

V gene TRBV15 combines with J gene TRBJ2-3; 11 bases are a match to TRBD1. Germline CDR1 reads LNHNV; CDR2 reads YYDKDF (reference sequence). V was clipped by 2 bases and J by 4 bases; unmatched bases: 8. The length of the CDR3 is 17 residues. The DNA for the CDR3 is TGTGCCACCAGCAGATTATTCGGACAGGGGGCCGCAGATACGCAGTATTTT. This encodes CATSRLFGQGAADTQYF.

The chain combines TRBV30 with TRBJ1-4; 12 bases fit TRBD1. The V gene's germline CDR1 is GTSNPN and CDR2 SVGIG (reference sequence). The CDR3 has 15 residues. J was trimmed by 5 bases and V by 5 bases; bases with no gene match: 6. CDR3 sequence: CAWGTGGASNEKLFF. The CDR3 DNA reads as TGTGCCTGGGGGACAGGGGGCGCCTCAAATGAAAAACTGTTTTTT.

This clone was recorded only once. The DNA of the CDR3 is TGTGCCAGCAGCTTAAGGGAGGGTTTGGGAAACACCATATATTTT. It yields the protein CASSLREGLGNTIYF. The chain recombines TRBV7-6 with TRBJ1-3; no clear D. Germline V gene data show CDR1 as SGHVS and CDR2 as FNYEAQ. The CDR3 has 15 residues. V gave up 2 bases and J gave up 4 bases, with 12 bases separating them.